Sequencing of this T cell receptor (beta chain) was carried out in a study of T cells in Graves' hyperthyroidism and ophthalmopathy. This clonotype was counted many times. What was amplified from RNA transcripts were TCR beta CDR3 regions. The HTBI primer set served for first-round RT-PCR of the TCR CDR3. TCRdb called the multiplex PCR reads again in MiXCR, with one record for every CDR3 protein. The sample lists roughly 250,000 distinct CDR3 sequences, about 15% seen once, with around 30% in the top ten. V lost 3 bases, J lost 2 bases, and 1 base stayed unmatched. CDR3 length: 16 amino acids. Germline V gene data show CDR1 as MNHEY and CDR2 as SMNVEV (reference sequence).

The sequencing sample was made of blood. The sequence came from a woman aged 18-35 years with Graves' ophthalmopathy. This chain uses TRBV27 with TRBJ2-6; 10 bases map to TRBD2. The CDR3 sequence is CASSLLAGAGANVLTF. CDR3 bases: TGTGCCAGCAGTTTGCTAGCGGGAGCTGGGGCCAACGTCCTGACTTTC.